The sample holds one count of the clone carrying this T cell receptor (beta chain). Original handling: By means of reference gene primer amplification, nucleated cell counts were estimated. Repertoires were generated with immunoSEQ multiplex PCR, while TCRdb's copy carries only in-frame clones and drops some. Clonal size and the V and J genes are those of that table, whereas D and trimming came from the DNA. Among roughly 52,000 clones listed, roughly nine tenths were seen once. The data were taken from a study of blood T cell repertoires in COVID-19. Study information: T cells, B-cell-depleted T cells, or PBMCs provided the cDNA or gDNA that served as material.

CDR3 size: 15 residues. Sequenced input: peripheral blood. This sequence was found in a human donor in a cohort sampled during active COVID-19. This sequence joins TRBV21-1 and TRBJ1-3; the D segment call TRBD1 is taken from the table without a DNA check. TRBV21-1 is termed a pseudogene. In DNA form, the CDR3 reads TGTGCCAGCAGCTCTCGGACAGGGGGTGGAAACACCATATATTTT. Translating it yields CASSSRTGGGNTIYF.